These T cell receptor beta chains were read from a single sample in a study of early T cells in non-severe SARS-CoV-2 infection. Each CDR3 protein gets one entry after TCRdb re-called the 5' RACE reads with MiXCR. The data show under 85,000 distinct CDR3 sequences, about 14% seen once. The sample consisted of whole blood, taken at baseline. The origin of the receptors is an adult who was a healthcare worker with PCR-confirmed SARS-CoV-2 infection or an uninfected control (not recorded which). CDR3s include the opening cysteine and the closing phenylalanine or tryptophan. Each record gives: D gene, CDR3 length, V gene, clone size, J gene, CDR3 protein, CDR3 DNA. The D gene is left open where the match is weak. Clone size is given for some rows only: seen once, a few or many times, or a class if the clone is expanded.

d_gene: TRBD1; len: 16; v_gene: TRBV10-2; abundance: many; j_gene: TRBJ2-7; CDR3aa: CASSDPGQGRSYEQYF; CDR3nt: TGCGCCAGCAGTGACCCCGGACAGGGACGATCCTACGAGCAGTACTTC
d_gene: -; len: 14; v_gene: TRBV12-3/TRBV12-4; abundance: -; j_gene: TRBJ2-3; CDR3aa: CASSYSSSTDTQYF; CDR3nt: TGTGCCAGCAGTTATAGCAGCAGCACAGATACGCAGTATTTT
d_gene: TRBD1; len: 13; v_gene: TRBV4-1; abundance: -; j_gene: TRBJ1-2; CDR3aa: CASSQGDRVSYTF; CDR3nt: TGCGCCAGCAGCCAGGGGGACAGGGTTAGCTACACCTTC
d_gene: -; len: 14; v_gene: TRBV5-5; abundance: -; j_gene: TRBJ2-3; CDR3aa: CASSLQLFTDTQYF; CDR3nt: TGTGCCAGCAGCTTGCAGCTTTTCACAGATACGCAGTATTTT
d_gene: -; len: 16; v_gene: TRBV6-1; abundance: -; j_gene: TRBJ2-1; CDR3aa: CASSEALLRSYNEQFF; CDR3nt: TGTGCCAGCAGTGAAGCGCTACTCCGCTCCTACAATGAGCAGTTCTTC
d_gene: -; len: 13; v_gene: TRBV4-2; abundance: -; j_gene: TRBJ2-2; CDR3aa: CASSQPGTGELFF; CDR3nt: TGTGCCAGCAGCCAGCCGGGCACCGGGGAGCTGTTTTTT
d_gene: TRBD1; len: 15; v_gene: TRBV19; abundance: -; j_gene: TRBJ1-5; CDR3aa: CASSAGQGAWEPQHF; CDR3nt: TGTGCCAGTAGTGCCGGACAGGGGGCATGGGAGCCCCAGCATTTT
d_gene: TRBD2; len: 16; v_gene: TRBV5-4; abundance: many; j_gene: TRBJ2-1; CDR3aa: CASSLPTSGRGNEQFF; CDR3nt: TGTGCCAGCAGCCTTCCCACTAGCGGGAGAGGAAATGAGCAGTTCTTC
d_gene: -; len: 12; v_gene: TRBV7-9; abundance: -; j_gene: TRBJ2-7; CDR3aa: CASSLGYYEQYF; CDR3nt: TGTGCCAGCAGCTTAGGCTACTATGAGCAGTACTTC
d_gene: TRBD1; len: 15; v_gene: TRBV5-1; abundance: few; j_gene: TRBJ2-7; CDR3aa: CASSLSDRVSYEQYF; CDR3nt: TGCGCCAGCAGCTTATCCGACAGGGTTTCCTACGAGCAGTACTTC
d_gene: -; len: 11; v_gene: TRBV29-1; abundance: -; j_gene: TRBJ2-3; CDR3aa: CSSDLADTQYF; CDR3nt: TGCAGCTCTGATCTCGCAGATACGCAGTATTTT
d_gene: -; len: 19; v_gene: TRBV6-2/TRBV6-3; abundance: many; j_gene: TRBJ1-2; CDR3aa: CASSRPWTDASQSARGYTF; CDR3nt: TGTGCCAGCAGTAGGCCGTGGACAGACGCTTCCCAGAGCGCTCGGGGCTACACCTTC
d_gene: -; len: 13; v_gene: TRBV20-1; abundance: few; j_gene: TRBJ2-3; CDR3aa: CSATREITDTQYF; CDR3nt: TGCAGTGCTACACGGGAGATCACAGATACGCAGTATTTT
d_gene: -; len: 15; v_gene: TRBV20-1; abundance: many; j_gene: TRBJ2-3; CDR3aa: CSARPTWTGTDTQYF; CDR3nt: TGCAGTGCTAGACCCACCTGGACGGGTACAGATACGCAGTATTTT
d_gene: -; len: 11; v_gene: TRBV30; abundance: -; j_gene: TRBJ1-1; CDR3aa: CACLWNTEAFF; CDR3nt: TGTGCCTGCCTTTGGAACACTGAAGCTTTCTTT
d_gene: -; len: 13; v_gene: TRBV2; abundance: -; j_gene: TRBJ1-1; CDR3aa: CASNRLINTEAFF; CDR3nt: TGTGCCAGCAACCGACTGATCAACACTGAAGCTTTCTTT
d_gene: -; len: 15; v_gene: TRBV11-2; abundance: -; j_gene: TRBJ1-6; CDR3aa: CASRLPGRNNSPLHF; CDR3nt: TGTGCCAGCAGGCTACCGGGAAGAAATAATTCACCCCTCCACTTT
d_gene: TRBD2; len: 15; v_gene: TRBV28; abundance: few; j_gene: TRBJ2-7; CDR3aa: CASSRLGGSSYEQYF; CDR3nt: TGTGCCAGCAGTCGCCTGGGGGGGAGCTCCTACGAGCAGTACTTC
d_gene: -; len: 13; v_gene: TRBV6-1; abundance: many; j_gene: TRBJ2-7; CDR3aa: CATRTLLPYEQYF; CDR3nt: TGTGCCACCAGGACTCTACTTCCCTACGAGCAGTACTTC
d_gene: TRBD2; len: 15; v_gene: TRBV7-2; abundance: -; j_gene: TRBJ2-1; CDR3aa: CASSPWGAGDNEQFF; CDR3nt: TGTGCCAGCAGCCCATGGGGTGCGGGGGACAATGAGCAGTTCTTC
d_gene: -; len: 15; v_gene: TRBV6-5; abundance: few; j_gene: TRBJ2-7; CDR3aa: CASSYAAGSSYEQYF; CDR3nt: TGTGCCAGCAGTTACGCCGCCGGAAGCTCCTACGAGCAGTACTTC
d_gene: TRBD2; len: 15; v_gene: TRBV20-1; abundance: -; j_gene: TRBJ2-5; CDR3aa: CSAVGSGTRGETQYF; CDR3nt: TGCAGTGCCGTCGGTAGCGGGACTCGGGGGGAGACCCAGTACTTC
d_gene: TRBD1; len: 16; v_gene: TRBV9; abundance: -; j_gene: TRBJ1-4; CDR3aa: CASSGDSLATNEKLFF; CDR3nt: TGTGCCAGCAGCGGGGACAGTTTAGCAACTAATGAAAAACTGTTTTTT